The present T cell receptor (beta chain) was sequenced within a study of graft-versus-host responses after intestinal transplantation. Germline CDR1 and CDR2: MNHEY and SMNVEV (reference sequence). This CDR3 comprises 14 residues. Between the trimmed V and J ends, which lost 3 bases and 7 bases, there was a span of 14 bases. The method was immunoSEQ multiplex PCR; TCRdb's version includes in-frame clones alone and lacks a portion of them. This table has around 13,000 clones, 38% appearing once. This chain joins TRBV27 and TRBJ2-3; D gene unclear. The sequencing used alloreactive CD4+ T cells from a mixed lymphocyte reaction culture, collected before intestinal transplant. The subset denotes: CFSE-low proliferating T cells sorted from roughly six-day pre-transplant mixed lymphocyte reaction (GvH or HvG direction). This TCR derives from a human patient who received an intestinal transplant. The CDR3 nucleotides read TGTGCCAGCAGTTTTTCTCTCCGGTCCTATACGCAGTATTTT. Protein: CASSFSLRSYTQYF.